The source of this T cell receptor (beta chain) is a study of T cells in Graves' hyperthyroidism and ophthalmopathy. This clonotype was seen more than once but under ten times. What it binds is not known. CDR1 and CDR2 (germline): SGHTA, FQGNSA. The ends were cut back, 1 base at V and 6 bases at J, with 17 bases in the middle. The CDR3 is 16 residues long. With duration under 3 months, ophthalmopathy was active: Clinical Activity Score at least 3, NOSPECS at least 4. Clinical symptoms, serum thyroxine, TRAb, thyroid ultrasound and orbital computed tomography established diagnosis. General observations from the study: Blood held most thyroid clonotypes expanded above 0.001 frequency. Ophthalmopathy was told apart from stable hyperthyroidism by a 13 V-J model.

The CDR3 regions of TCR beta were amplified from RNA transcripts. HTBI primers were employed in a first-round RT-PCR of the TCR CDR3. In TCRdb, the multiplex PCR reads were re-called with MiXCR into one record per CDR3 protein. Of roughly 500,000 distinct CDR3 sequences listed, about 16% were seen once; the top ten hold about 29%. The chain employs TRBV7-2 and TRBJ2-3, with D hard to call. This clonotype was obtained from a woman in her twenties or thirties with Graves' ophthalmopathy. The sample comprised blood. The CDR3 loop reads CASSLEVGIGSDTQYF. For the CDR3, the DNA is TGTGCCAGCAGCTTAGAGGTCGGTATCGGCTCGGATACGCAGTATTTT.